This T cell receptor beta chain emerged from a study of T cell responses to AZD1222 COVID-19 vaccine. Study at large: Some second doses came at about 4 weeks and others at about 12 weeks; these were pooled. Study conclusions and caveats: Following two doses of AZD1222, Spike-specific TCR breadth and depth rose. Mostly white British, mostly female donors; authors suggested clonal diversity may be underestimated. Sampling that yielded the repertoires occurred only after the peak T cell response.

As for this clone: The antigen remains unidentified.

Only in-frame clones appear in the TCRdb table, and some are missing; sequencing was by immunoSEQ multiplex PCR. The sample yields about 130,000 clones, over 90% seen once. Between the trimmed V and J ends, which lost 0 bases and 2 bases, there was a span of 13 bases. The CDR3 spans 16 residues. Germline values: CDR1 ENHRY, CDR2 SYGVKD. Sequencing used peripheral blood, obtained on day 0 of AZD1222 vaccination. The source is an adult in good health. The chain couples TRBV10-3 to TRBJ1-2; tentative D call: TRBD1 (5 bases). This CDR3 is CAISESPGFFNYGYTF. In DNA form, the CDR3 reads TGTGCCATCAGTGAGTCCCCAGGGTTTTTCAACTATGGCTACACCTTC.